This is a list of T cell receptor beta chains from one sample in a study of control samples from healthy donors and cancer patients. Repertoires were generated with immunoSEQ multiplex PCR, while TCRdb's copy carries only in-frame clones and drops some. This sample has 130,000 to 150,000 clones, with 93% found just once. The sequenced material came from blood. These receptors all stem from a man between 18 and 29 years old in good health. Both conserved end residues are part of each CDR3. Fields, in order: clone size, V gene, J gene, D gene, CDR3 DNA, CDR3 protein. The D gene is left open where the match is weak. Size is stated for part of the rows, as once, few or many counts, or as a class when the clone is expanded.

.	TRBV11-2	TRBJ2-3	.	TGTGCCAGCAGACCTCCAAAAGCGACAGATACGCAGTATTTT	CASRPPKATDTQYF
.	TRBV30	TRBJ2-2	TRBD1	TGTGCCTGCGATCTAGGGACAGGGGGATTCGGGGAGCTGTTTTTT	CACDLGTGGFGELFF
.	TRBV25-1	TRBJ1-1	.	TGTGCCAGCAGTGATTTAACCGGGACACCTCGGCGGGGCACTGAAGCTTTCTTT	CASSDLTGTPRRGTEAFF
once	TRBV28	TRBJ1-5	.	TGTGCCACCAATCACGGGGGTCAGCCCCAGCATTTT	CATNHGGQPQHF
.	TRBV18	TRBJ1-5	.	TGTGCCAGCTCACATAATTCTGTGGGCGGTGATCAGCCCCAGCATTTT	CASSHNSVGGDQPQHF
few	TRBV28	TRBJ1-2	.	TGTGCCAGCAGTTTATCAGGGGATAACTATGGCTACACCTTC	CASSLSGDNYGYTF
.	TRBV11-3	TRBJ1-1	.	TGTGCCAGCAGCTCCAACGGTCGACACCGGGGTGCGAACACTGAAGCTTTCTTT	CASSSNGRHRGANTEAFF
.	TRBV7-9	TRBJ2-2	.	TGTGCCAGCAGCTTCGGAGCGGACGAAAAGGAAACCGGGGAGCTGTTTTTT	CASSFGADEKETGELFF
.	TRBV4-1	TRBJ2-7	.	TGCGCCAGCAGCCAAGCCACCGGGACACCATCCTACGAGCAGTACTTC	CASSQATGTPSYEQYF
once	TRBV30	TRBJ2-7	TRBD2	TGTGCCTGGAGTGTAATGGCGGGGGGGGCCTACGAGCAGTACTTC	CAWSVMAGGAYEQYF
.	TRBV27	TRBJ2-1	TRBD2	TGTGCCAGCAGAATCTCGGGTCAAGCGGGGTTCTACAATGAGCAGTTCTTC	CASRISGQAGFYNEQFF
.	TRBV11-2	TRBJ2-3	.	TGTGCCAGCAGGCAGGTCAGGGATACGCAGTATTTT	CASRQVRDTQYF
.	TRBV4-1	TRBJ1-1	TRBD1	TGCGCCAGCAGGAGGGGGCAGAATGAAGCTTTCTTT	CASRRGQNEAFF
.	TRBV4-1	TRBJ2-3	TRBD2	TGCGCCAGCAGCCAAAGGACTAGCGGAAACACAGATACGCAGTATTTT	CASSQRTSGNTDTQYF
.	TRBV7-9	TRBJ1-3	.	TGTGCCAGCACCCTTACGGGGGAATCGGGAAACACCATATATTTT	CASTLTGESGNTIYF
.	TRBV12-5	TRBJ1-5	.	TGTGCTAGTGGTTTGGTATCGTTCTCTTCACTAAGCAATCAGCCCCAGCATTTT	CASGLVSFSSLSNQPQHF
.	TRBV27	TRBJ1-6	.	TGTGCCAGCAGCGACCAACCGAAATCACCCCTCCACTTT	CASSDQPKSPLHF
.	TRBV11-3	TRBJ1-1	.	TGTGCCAGCAGCTTAGTAAGGAACACTGAAGCTTTCTTT	CASSLVRNTEAFF
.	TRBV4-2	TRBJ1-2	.	TGTGCCAGCAGCCAAGGGGACGTCCAGGGCTACACCTTC	CASSQGDVQGYTF
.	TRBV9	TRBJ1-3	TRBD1	TGTGCCAGCAGCGAGGAGGACAGGCATGCTGGAAACACCATATATTTT	CASSEEDRHAGNTIYF
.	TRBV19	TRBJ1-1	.	TGTGCCAGTAGTATATTTGTAGGGCAGAACACTGAAGCTTTCTTT	CASSIFVGQNTEAFF
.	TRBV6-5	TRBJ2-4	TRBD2	TGTGCCAGCAACAAGGCGGGGGGTGAAAACATTCAGTACTTC	CASNKAGGENIQYF
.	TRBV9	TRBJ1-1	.	TGTGCCAGCAGCGTAGACCAGAACACTGAAGCTTTCTTT	CASSVDQNTEAFF
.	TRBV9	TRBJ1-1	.	TGTGCCAGCAGCGTAGTAGGACAGTCTACTGAAGCTTTCTTT	CASSVVGQSTEAFF
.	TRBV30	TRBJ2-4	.	TGTGCCTGGAGCAGCGCTCGGTCTAGGGGATTACAAAACATTCAGTACTTC	CAWSSARSRGLQNIQYF
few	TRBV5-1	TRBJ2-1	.	TGCGCCAGCAGCGGCCTGGAATCCTACAATGAGCAGTTCTTC	CASSGLESYNEQFF
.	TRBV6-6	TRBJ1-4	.	TGTGCCAGCAGCTGGGGGGAAAAACTGTTTTTT	CASSWGEKLFF
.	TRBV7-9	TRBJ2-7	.	TGTGCCAGCAGCCCATCCCGGGAGTACGAGCAGTACTTC	CASSPSREYEQYF
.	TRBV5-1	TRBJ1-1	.	TGCGCCAGCAGTCCTACAGGGAACACTGAAGCTTTCTTT	CASSPTGNTEAFF
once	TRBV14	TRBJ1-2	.	TGTGCCAGCAGCCACTCTTCCCGGGGCCATGGCTATGGCTACACCTTC	CASSHSSRGHGYGYTF
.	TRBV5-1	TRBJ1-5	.	TGCGCCAGCAGCTTGGAGCAGGGGAGACAGCCCCAGCATTTT	CASSLEQGRQPQHF
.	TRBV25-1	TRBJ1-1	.	TGTGCCAGCCCTGAGGGGCCGGACACTGAAGCTTTCTTT	CASPEGPDTEAFF
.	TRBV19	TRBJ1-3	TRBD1	TGTGCCAGTAGTCTTCCGGGACAGGGGGACGGGAACACCATATATTTT	CASSLPGQGDGNTIYF
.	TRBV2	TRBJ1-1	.	TGTGCCAGCAAGGGAGGGTACCCTGAAGCTTTCTTT	CASKGGYPEAFF
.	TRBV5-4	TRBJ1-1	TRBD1	TGTGCCGGACGGGACAGGGGGTTGAACACTGAAGCTTTCTTT	CAGRDRGLNTEAFF
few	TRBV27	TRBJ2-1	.	TGTGCCAGCAGTTTACGGCGGGGAGAGCAGTTCTTC	CASSLRRGEQFF
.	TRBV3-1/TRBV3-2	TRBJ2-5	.	TGTGCCAGCAGCCAAGATAGGGAGCAAGAGACCCAGTACTTC	CASSQDREQETQYF
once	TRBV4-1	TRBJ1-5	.	TGCGCCAGCAGCCAATTATTAAGTGATCAGCCCCAGCATTTT	CASSQLLSDQPQHF
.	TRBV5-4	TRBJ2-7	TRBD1	TGTGCCAGCAGCATGGGACAGGGGGGGCAGTACTTC	CASSMGQGGQYF
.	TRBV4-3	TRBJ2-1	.	TGCGCCAGCAGCCAAGACCGGAACAGTTACAATGAGCAGTTCTTC	CASSQDRNSYNEQFF
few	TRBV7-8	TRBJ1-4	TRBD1	TGTGCCAGCAGCCCGACAGGGGGCGGAACTAATGAAAAACTGTTTTTT	CASSPTGGGTNEKLFF
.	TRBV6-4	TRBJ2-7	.	TGTGCCAGCAGTGTTTCCCCGGACCTTACCTACGAGCAGTACTTC	CASSVSPDLTYEQYF
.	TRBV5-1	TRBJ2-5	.	TGCGCCAGCAGCTCTGGTCGATACGTCCAAGAGACCCAGTACTTC	CASSSGRYVQETQYF
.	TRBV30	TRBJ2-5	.	TGTGCCTGGACCGAGGACAACCAAGAGACCCAGTACTTC	CAWTEDNQETQYF
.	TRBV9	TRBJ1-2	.	TGTGCCAGCAGCGCCACAAACTATATATCTTCCACCTTC	CASSATNYISSTF
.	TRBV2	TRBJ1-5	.	TGTGCCAGCGTGGAGTGGCTAGGCCAGCCCCAGCATTTT	CASVEWLGQPQHF
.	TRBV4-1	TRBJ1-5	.	TGCGCCAGCAGCCAACCCTCGGGGACCGAAAATCAGCCCCAGCATTTT	CASSQPSGTENQPQHF